The 7 T cell receptor beta chains below all came from one sample that was sequenced in a study of vaccination and CD4 T cells after COVID-19. The Oncomine TCR Beta short-read assay was what sequenced the DNA obtained from cultured CD4+ T cells. Via MiXCR, TCRdb re-called the PCR reads, giving one row per CDR3 protein. The table lists 8,000 to 8,500 distinct CDR3 sequences, just over 55% of them singletons. The treatment is: roughly ten-day PBMC culture with coronavirus spike peptide pools or control peptides (ViraFEST assay). The antigens for these receptors are not known. Sequencing used CD4+ T cells from blood, cultured in vitro. These TCRs come from a human donor who had recovered from COVID-19.

This chain uses TRBV4-3 with TRBJ2-5; 9 bases fit TRBD2. V was pared by 6 bases and J by 2 bases, with 7 bases of the junction left unmatched. Germline values: CDR1 LGHNA, CDR2 YSLEER. The CDR3 consists of 15 residues. CDR3 sequence reads: CASSRYSGGQETQYF. CDR3 in DNA: TGCGCCAGCAGTCGATATAGCGGGGGACAAGAGACCCAGTACTTC.

V gene TRBV6-1 combines with J gene TRBJ1-3; D remains ambiguous. Trimming removed 6 bases at V and 0 bases at J, with 3 bases between. The CDR3 runs to 12 residues. Germline CDR1 reads MNHNS; CDR2 reads SASEGT. CDR3 region: CASRSSGNTIYF. The DNA of the CDR3 is TGTGCCAGCAGGAGCTCTGGAAACACCATATATTTT.

This clonotype was observed a handful of times. CDR3: CASIGSSGTPKKGGYTF. The CDR3 coding sequence is TGTGCCAGCATTGGGTCCAGTGGGACACCGAAAAAGGGTGGCTACACCTTC. The V call is TRBV6-1, the J call TRBJ1-2, with a weak D call TRBD1 (6 bases). V gave up 7 bases and J gave up 7 bases, with 28 bases separating them. The germline V gene encodes CDR1 MNHNS and CDR2 SASEGT. The CDR3 loop spans 17 amino acids.

The gene calls are TRBV10-3 and TRBJ2-7, with TRBD1 matching over 9 bases. The trim removed 6 bases at V and 3 bases at J, leaving 6 bases unmatched. The CDR3 length is 14 residues. Germline V gene data show CDR1 as ENHRY and CDR2 as SYGVKD. The chain's CDR3 is CAISPGQGIYEQYF. In nucleotides, the CDR3 is TGTGCCATCAGCCCGGGACAGGGTATCTACGAGCAGTACTTC.

This chain links TRBV7-2 with TRBJ2-7, with D uncertain. Between the trimmed V and J ends, which lost 2 bases and 2 bases, there was a span of 19 bases. CDR1 and CDR2 (germline): SGHTA, FQGNSA. The CDR3 length is 17 residues. The CDR3 DNA reads as TGTGCCAGCAGCTTATCCTTCAGTGGGGTTCACGCCTACGAGCAGTACTTC. It codes for CASSLSFSGVHAYEQYF.

The V gene is TRBV7-8, the J gene TRBJ1-5; 11 bases match TRBD1. The V segment lost 5 bases and the J segment 4 bases; nucleotides outside the gene matches: 4. The CDR3 contains 15 residues. Looked up from germline, CDR1 is SGHVS and CDR2 is FQNEAQ. The CDR3 DNA sequence: TGTGCCAGCAGCGGTGGGACAGGGGGGAATCAGCCCCAGCATTTT. It is translated as CASSGGTGGNQPQHF.

The V gene is TRBV5-6, the J gene TRBJ2-3, with 7 bases lining up with TRBD2. With 1 base clipped from V and 2 bases from J, the junction kept 4 bases outside the gene matches. Germline CDR1 and CDR2: SGHDT and YYEEEE. CDR3 size: 15 residues. The CDR3 protein is CASSLTAGSTDTQYF. In DNA form, the CDR3 reads TGTGCCAGCAGCTTGACAGCGGGGTCCACAGATACGCAGTATTTT.